This entry describes one T cell receptor (beta chain). Antigen: not known. Unique molecular identifiers were incorporated when the TCRbeta library was constructed. MiXCR was run by TCRdb on the PCR reads, yielding one entry per CDR3 protein. Of approximately 210,000 distinct CDR3 sequences listed, roughly 15% are singletons. These data originate in a study of T-cell reconstitution after alpha-beta-depleted transplantation in children. Study-wide results and limits: After transplant, at about two months, alpha-beta T cells were reportedly derived from several hundred expanded graft clones. One year post-transplant, T-cell counts and diversity were largely derived from T cells produced anew.

CDR3 length: 14 residues. Germline values: CDR1 SQVTM, CDR2 ANQGSEA. Germline trimming cut 5 bases from V and 6 bases from J; bases unmatched to any gene: 10. The clonotype comes from a male patient aged 2 to 9 who had a stem cell transplant for acute lymphoblastic leukemia, so the T cells may come from the graft donor. Specimen: PBMCs, mostly from graft donor cells, collected 360 days after TCRalphabeta/CD19-depleted stem cell transplant. The chain recombines TRBV29-1 with TRBJ1-5, with 7 nucleotides matching TRBD1. The CDR3 loop is CSVRVRGGGQPQHF. The CDR3 nucleotides read TGCAGCGTTCGGGTCAGGGGGGGAGGTCAGCCCCAGCATTTT.